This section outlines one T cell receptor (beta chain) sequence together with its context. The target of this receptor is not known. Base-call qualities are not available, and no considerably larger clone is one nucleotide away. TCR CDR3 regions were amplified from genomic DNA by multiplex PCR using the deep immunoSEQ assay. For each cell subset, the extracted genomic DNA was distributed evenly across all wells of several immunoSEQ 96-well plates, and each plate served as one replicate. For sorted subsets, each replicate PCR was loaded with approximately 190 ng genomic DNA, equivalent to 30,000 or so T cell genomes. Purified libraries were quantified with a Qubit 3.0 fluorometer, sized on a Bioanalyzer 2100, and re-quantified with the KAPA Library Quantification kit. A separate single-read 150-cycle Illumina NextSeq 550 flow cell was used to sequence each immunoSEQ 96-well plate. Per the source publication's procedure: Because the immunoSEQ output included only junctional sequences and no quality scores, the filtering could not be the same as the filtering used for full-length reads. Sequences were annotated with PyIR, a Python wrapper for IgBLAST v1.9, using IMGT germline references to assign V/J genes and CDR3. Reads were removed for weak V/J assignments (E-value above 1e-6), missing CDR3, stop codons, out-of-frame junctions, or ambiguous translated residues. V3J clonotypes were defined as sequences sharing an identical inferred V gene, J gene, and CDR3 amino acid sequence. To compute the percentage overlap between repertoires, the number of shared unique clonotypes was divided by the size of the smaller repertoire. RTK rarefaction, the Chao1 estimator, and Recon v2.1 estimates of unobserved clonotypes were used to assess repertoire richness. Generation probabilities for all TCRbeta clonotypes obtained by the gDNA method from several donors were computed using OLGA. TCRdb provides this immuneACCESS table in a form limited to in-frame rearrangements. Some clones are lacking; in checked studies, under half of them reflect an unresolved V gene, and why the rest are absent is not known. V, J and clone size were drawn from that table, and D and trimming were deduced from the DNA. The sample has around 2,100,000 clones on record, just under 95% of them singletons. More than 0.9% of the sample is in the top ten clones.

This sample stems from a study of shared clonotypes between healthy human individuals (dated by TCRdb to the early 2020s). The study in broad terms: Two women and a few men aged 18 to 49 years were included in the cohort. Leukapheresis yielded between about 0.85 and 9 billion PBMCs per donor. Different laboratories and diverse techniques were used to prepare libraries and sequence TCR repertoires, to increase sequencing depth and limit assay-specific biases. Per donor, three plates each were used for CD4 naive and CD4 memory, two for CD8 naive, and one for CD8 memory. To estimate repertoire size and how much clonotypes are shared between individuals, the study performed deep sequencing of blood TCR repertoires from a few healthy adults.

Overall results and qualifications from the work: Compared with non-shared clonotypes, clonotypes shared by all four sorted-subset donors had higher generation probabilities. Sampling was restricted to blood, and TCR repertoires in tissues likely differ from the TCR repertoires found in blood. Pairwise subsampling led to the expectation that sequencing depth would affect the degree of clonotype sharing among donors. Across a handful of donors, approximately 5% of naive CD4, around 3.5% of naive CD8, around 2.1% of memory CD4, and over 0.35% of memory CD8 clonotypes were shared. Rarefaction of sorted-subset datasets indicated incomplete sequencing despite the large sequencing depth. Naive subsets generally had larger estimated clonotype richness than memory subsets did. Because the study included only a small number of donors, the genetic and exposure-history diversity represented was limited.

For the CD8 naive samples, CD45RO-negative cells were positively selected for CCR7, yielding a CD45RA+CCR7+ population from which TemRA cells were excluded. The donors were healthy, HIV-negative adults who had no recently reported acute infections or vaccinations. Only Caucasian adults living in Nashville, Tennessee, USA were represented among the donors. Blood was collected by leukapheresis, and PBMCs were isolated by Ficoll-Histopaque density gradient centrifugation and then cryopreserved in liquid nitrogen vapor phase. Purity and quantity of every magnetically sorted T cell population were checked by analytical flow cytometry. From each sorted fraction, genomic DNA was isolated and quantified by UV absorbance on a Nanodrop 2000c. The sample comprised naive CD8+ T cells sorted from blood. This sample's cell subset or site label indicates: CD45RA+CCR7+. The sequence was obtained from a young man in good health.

The CDR3 is CASSDRATLAKNIQYF. The DNA sequence is as follows: TGTGCCAGCAGTGACAGGGCTACTTTAGCCAAAAACATTCAGTACTTC. The chain couples TRBV6-1 to TRBJ2-4; the D segment could be TRBD1, given 5 matching bases. V was cut back by 3 bases and J by 0 bases, leaving a gap of 12 bases between them. CDR1 and CDR2, looked up from the germline V gene, are MNHNS and SASEGT. Measured from the cysteine to the phenylalanine, the CDR3 is 16 residues long. Left in the record is the CDR3 DNA by itself, 48 bases read in frame from the first base.